The rows below give T cell receptor beta chains drawn from one sample of a study of T-cell memory formation after mild COVID-19. TCRdb ran MiXCR on the 5' RACE reads and lists one entry per CDR3 protein. The table has about 120,000 distinct CDR3 sequences, approximately 15% seen once. What was sequenced was PBMCs or a T cell subset sorted from them (not recorded which). The receptors shown here come from an adult woman who had mild COVID-19 (a few samples of this study predate the infection). Cell type and time point are not known. Both conserved end residues are part of each CDR3. Each record gives: V gene, D gene, clone size, J gene, CDR3 protein, CDR3 DNA. A D gene is named only where the DNA matches it firmly. Expanded clones are given a class, and other clones once, few, many or no size at all.

>TRBV3-1|-|-|TRBJ1-5
CASSQELLGGGPNQPQHF
TGTGCCAGCAGCCAAGAGCTGTTGGGGGGGGGACCCAATCAGCCCCAGCATTTT
>TRBV25-1|TRBD1|few|TRBJ1-2
CASSVIDRDGYGYTF
TGTGCCAGCAGTGTGATCGACAGGGACGGCTATGGCTACACCTTC
>TRBV5-1|TRBD1|-|TRBJ2-1
CASSLMGTDYNEQFF
TGCGCCAGCAGCTTAATGGGGACAGATTACAATGAGCAGTTCTTC
>TRBV18|TRBD1|-|TRBJ1-2
CASSPPVGTGNYGYTF
TGTGCCAGCTCACCACCGGTCGGGACAGGGAACTATGGCTACACCTTC
>TRBV11-3|TRBD1|-|TRBJ2-2
CASSVDRGWATGELFF
TGTGCCAGCAGCGTAGACAGGGGTTGGGCCACCGGGGAGCTGTTTTTT
>TRBV15|TRBD1|-|TRBJ2-5
CATSRDQEGQEYF
TGTGCCACCAGCAGAGATCAAGAGGGACAGGAGTACTTC
>TRBV19|-|few|TRBJ1-2
CASTNGYGYTF
TGTGCCAGTACGAACGGCTATGGCTACACCTTC
>TRBV5-1|-|few|TRBJ2-5
CASSLGLQETQYF
TGCGCCAGCAGCTTGGGACTTCAAGAGACCCAGTACTTC
>TRBV6-5|TRBD2|few|TRBJ2-2
CASSYWGGSGELFF
TGTGCCAGCAGTTACTGGGGGGGTTCCGGGGAGCTGTTTTTT
>TRBV5-1|TRBD1|-|TRBJ2-2
CASSVGRDSDNTGELFF
TGCGCCAGCAGCGTCGGCCGGGACAGCGACAACACCGGGGAGCTGTTTTTT
>TRBV3-1|TRBD1|-|TRBJ2-7
CASSRGSGQIYEQYF
TGTGCCAGCAGCCGAGGGTCGGGACAGATCTACGAGCAGTACTTC
>TRBV7-2|TRBD2|-|TRBJ2-7
CASSLLLAGGMSYEQYF
TGTGCCAGCAGCCTTTTACTAGCGGGGGGGATGTCCTACGAGCAGTACTTC
>TRBV4-3|TRBD2|-|TRBJ2-1
CASSQDPGGGPFEQFF
TGCGCCAGCAGCCAAGATCCCGGGGGGGGCCCCTTCGAGCAGTTCTTC
>TRBV29-1|-|few|TRBJ2-2
CSVSSTNTGELFF
TGCAGCGTTTCCTCAACGAACACCGGGGAGCTGTTTTTT
>TRBV12-3/TRBV12-4|-|-|TRBJ2-3
CASSFTGMAHTQYF
TGTGCCAGCAGCTTTACAGGGATGGCCCATACGCAGTATTTT
>TRBV29-1|TRBD2|-|TRBJ2-1
CSVGDIAGGPGEQFF
TGCAGCGTTGGAGACATAGCGGGAGGGCCGGGTGAGCAGTTCTTC
>TRBV30|TRBD1|-|TRBJ2-3
CAWTGTGRTDTQYF
TGTGCCTGGACAGGGACAGGGCGCACAGATACGCAGTATTTT
>TRBV7-3|-|-|TRBJ1-2
CASSLGRQGGDHGYTF
TGTGCCAGCAGCTTAGGTAGACAAGGGGGAGACCATGGCTACACCTTC
>TRBV7-8|TRBD2|-|TRBJ2-5
CASKPAGGSRETQYF
TGTGCCAGCAAACCAGCGGGAGGCAGTCGAGAGACCCAGTACTTC
>TRBV29-1|TRBD1|-|TRBJ1-1
CSVDRGLNTEAFF
TGCAGCGTTGATAGGGGGCTGAACACTGAAGCTTTCTTT
>TRBV15|-|-|TRBJ1-6
CATSRDGGFNSPLHF
TGTGCCACCAGCAGAGACGGGGGGTTTAATTCACCCCTCCACTTT
>TRBV7-3|-|few|TRBJ1-1
CASSLTANTEAFF
TGTGCCAGCAGCCTTACAGCGAACACTGAAGCTTTCTTT
>TRBV6-6|-|-|TRBJ1-1
CASSPGGTLATEAFF
TGTGCCAGCAGTCCTGGGGGGACGCTGGCCACTGAAGCTTTCTTT
>TRBV3-1|TRBD1|few|TRBJ1-4
CASSQHRGRDEKLFF
TGTGCCAGCAGCCAACACAGGGGGCGGGATGAAAAACTGTTTTTT
>TRBV29-1|TRBD1|few|TRBJ1-1
CSSMEGGGSTEAFF
TGCAGCTCGATGGAAGGGGGCGGGAGCACTGAAGCTTTCTTT
>TRBV29-1|TRBD1|-|TRBJ2-1
CSVTGLLYNEQFF
TGCAGCGTGACAGGGTTGCTCTACAATGAGCAGTTCTTC
>TRBV12-3/TRBV12-4|TRBD1|-|TRBJ1-4
CASSQGVTNEKLFF
TGTGCCAGCAGTCAGGGGGTTACTAATGAAAAACTGTTTTTT
>TRBV6-2/TRBV6-3|-|few|TRBJ1-1
CASSLPNTEAFF
TGTGCCAGCAGCCTCCCCAACACTGAAGCTTTCTTT
>TRBV9|TRBD1|few|TRBJ2-2
CASSTTGFPGELFF
TGTGCCAGCAGCACGACAGGGTTCCCCGGGGAGCTGTTTTTT
>TRBV30|-|-|TRBJ2-1
CAAQGGRADEQFF
TGTGCCGCCCAGGGGGGGAGGGCCGACGAGCAGTTCTTC
>TRBV12-3/TRBV12-4|-|-|TRBJ2-7
CASSSRVEGRTYEQYF
TGTGCCAGCAGTTCCCGGGTAGAGGGTCGCACCTACGAGCAGTACTTC
>TRBV5-1|-|few|TRBJ2-7
CASSPTHGEVYEQYF
TGCGCCAGCAGCCCAACCCATGGGGAGGTCTACGAGCAGTACTTC
>TRBV12-3/TRBV12-4|-|-|TRBJ1-1
CASSFGGDMNTEAFF
TGTGCCAGCAGTTTTGGCGGAGACATGAACACTGAAGCTTTCTTT
>TRBV5-1|TRBD1|many|TRBJ2-1
CASSPGQAEGEQFF
TGCGCCAGCAGCCCGGGACAGGCCGAGGGTGAGCAGTTCTTC
>TRBV7-9|-|once|TRBJ1-5
CASSSGKWDQHF
TGTGCCAGCAGCTCGGGGAAGTGGGACCAGCATTTT
>TRBV5-4|-|-|TRBJ2-3
CASSLDRVNTQYF
TGTGCCAGCAGCTTGGACAGGGTAAATACGCAGTATTTT
>TRBV6-4|TRBD2|few|TRBJ2-1
CASGEGLSHEQFF
TGTGCCAGCGGGGAGGGACTCTCCCATGAGCAGTTCTTC
>TRBV7-8|-|-|TRBJ2-4
CASSLEIGTLATQYF
TGTGCCAGCAGCTTAGAGATCGGGACGTTGGCCACTCAGTACTTC
>TRBV7-6|TRBD1|few|TRBJ1-1
CASSGWTGEDTEAFF
TGTGCCAGCAGCGGATGGACAGGGGAGGACACTGAAGCTTTCTTT